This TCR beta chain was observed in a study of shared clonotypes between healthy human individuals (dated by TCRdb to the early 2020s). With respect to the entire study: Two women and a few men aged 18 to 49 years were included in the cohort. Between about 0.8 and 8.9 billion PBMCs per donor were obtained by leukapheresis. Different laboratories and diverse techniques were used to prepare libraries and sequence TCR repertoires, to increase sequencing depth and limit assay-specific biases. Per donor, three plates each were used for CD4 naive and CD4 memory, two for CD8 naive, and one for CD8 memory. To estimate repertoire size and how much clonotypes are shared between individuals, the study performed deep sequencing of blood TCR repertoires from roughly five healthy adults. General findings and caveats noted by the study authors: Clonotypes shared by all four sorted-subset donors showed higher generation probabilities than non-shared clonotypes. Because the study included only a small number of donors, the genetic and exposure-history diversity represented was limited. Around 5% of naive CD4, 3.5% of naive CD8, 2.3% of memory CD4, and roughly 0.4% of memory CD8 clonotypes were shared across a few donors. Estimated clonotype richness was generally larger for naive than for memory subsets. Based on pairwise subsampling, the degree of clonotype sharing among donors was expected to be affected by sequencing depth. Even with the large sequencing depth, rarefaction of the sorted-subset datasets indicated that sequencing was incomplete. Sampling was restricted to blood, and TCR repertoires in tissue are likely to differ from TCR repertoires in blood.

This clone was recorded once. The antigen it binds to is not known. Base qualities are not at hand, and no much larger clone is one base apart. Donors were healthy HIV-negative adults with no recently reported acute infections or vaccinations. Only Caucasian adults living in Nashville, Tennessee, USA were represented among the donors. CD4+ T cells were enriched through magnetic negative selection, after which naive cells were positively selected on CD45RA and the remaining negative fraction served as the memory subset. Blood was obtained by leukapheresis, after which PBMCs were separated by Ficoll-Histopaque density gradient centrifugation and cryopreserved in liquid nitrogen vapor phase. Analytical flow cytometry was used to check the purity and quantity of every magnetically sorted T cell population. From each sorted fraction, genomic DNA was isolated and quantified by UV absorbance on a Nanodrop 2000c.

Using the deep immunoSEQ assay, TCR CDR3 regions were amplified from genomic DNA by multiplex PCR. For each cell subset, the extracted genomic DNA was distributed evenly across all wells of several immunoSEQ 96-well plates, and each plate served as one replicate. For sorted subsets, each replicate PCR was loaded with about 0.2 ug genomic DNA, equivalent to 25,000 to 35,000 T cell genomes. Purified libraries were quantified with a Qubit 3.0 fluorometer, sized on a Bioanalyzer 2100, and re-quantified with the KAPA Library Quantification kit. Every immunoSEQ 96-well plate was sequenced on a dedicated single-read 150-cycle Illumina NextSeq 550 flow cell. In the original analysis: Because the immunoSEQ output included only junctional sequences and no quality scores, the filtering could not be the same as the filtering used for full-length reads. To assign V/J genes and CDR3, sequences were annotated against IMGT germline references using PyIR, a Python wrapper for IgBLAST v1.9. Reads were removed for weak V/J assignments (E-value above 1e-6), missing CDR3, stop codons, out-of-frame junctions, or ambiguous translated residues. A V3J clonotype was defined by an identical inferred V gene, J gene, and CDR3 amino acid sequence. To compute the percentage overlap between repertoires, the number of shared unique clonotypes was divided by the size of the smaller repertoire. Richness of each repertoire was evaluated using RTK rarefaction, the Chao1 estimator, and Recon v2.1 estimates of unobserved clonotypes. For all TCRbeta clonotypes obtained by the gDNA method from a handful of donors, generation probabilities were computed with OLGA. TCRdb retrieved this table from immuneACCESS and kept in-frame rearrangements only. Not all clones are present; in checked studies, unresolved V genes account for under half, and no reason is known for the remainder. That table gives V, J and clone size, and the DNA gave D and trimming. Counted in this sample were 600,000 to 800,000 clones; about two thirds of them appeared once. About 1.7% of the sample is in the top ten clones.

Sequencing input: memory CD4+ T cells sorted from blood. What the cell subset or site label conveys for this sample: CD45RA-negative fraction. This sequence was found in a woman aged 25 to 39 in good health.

The CDR3 here reads CASGQDRDSTNEKLFF. The sequenced DNA is TGTGCCAGCGGACAAGACCGGGACAGTACAAATGAAAAACTGTTTTTT. The sequence links TRBV28 to TRBJ1-4, and TRBD1 aligns with 7 junction nucleotides. Its CDR3 holds 16 amino acids, cysteine through phenylalanine. The retained sequence is limited to the CDR3, 48 bases, with the frame set at the first base. Trimming takes 8 bases off V and 5 bases off J; junction bases not matched to a gene: 14. As encoded in the germline V gene, CDR1 is MDHEN while CDR2 is SYDVKM.